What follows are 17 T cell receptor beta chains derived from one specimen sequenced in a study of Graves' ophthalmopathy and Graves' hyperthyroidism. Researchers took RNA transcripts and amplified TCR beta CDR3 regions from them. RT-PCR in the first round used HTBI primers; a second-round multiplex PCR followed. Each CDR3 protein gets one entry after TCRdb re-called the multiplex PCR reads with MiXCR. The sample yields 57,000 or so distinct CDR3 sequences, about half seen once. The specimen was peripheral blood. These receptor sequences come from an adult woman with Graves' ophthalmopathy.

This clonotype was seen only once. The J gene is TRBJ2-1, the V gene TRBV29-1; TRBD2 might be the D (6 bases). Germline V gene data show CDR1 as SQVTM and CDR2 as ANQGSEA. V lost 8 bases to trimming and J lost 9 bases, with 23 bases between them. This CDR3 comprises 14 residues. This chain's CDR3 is CSLDGRGGLGEQFF. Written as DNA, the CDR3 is TGCAGCTTGGATGGGCGGGGAGGCTTGGGTGAGCAGTTCTTC.

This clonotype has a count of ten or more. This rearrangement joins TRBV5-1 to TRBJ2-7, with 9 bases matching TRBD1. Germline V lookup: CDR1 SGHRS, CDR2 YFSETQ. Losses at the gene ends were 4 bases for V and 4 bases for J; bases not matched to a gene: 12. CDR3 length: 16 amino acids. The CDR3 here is CASSLLRGQGIYEQYF. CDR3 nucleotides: TGCGCCAGCAGCCTTTTGAGGGGACAGGGAATTTACGAGCAGTACTTC. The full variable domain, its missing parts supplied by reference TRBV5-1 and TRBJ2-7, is KAGVTQTPRYLIKTRGQQVTLSCSPISGHRSVSWYQQTPGQGLQFLFEYFSETQRNKGNFPGRFSGRQFSNSRSEMNVSTLELGDSALYLCASSLLRGQGIYEQYFGPGTRLTVT.

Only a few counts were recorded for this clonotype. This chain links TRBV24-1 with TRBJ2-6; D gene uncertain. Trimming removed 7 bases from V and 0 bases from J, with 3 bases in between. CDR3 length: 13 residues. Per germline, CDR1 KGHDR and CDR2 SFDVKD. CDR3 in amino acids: CATRGSGANVLTF. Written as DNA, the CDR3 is TGTGCCACCAGGGGCTCTGGGGCCAACGTCCTGACTTTC.

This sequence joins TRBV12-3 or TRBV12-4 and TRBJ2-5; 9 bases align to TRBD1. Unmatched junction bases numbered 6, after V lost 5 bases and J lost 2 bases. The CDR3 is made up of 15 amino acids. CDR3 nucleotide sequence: TGTGCCAGCAGTCTGGACAGGGGCGGGCAAGAGACCCAGTACTTC. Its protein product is CASSLDRGGQETQYF.

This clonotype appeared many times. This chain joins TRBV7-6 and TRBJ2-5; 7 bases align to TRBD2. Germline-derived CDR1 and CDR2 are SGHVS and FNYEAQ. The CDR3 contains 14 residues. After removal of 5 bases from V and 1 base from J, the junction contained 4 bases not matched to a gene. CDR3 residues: CASSRLASQETQYF. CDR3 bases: TGTGCCAGCAGCCGACTAGCCAGCCAAGAGACCCAGTACTTC. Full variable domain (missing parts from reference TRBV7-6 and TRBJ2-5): GAGVSQSPRYKVTKRGQDVALRCDPISGHVSLYWYRQALGQGPEFLTYFNYEAQQDKSGLPNDRFSAERPEGSISTLTIQRTEQRDSAMYRCASSRLASQETQYFGPGTRLLVL.

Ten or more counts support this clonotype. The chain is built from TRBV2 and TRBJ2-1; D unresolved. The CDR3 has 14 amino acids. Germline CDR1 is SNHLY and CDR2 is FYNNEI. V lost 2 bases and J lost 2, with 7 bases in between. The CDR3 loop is CASSETVTYNEQFF. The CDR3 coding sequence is TGTGCCAGCAGTGAAACAGTAACCTACAATGAGCAGTTCTTC.

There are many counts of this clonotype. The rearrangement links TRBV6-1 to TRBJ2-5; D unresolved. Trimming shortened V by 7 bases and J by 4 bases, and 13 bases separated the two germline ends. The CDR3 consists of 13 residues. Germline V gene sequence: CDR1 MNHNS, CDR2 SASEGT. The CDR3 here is CASTDGGRETQYF. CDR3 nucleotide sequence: TGTGCCAGCACGGACGGTGGCAGAGAGACCCAGTACTTC.

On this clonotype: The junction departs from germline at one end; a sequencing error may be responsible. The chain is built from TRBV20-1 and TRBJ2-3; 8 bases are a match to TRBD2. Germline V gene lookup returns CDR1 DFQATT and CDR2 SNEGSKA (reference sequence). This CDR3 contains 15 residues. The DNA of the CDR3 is TGCAGTGCTCGGCCGGGACTAGGACAAAGAGATACGCGGTGTTTT. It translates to CSARPGLGQRDTRCF.

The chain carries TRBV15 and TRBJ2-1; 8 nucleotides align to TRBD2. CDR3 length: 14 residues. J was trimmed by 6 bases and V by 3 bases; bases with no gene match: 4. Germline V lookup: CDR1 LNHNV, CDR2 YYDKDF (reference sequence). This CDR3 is CATSSAGTSNEQFF. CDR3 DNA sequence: TGTGCCACCAGCAGTGCCGGGACTAGCAATGAGCAGTTCTTC.

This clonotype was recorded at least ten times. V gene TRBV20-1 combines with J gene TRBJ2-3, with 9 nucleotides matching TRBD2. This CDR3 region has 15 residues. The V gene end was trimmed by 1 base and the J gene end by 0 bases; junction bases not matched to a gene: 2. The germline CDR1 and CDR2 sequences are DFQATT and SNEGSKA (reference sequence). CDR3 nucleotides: TGCAGTGCTAGAGGGACTAGCGCTAGCACAGATACGCAGTATTTT. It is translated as CSARGTSASTDTQYF.

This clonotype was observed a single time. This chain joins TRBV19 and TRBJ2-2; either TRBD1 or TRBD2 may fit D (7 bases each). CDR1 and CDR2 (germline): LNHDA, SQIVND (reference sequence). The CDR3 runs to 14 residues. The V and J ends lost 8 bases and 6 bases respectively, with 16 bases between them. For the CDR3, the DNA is TGTGCCAGTCTCCGACAGGGAGGGGCCGGGGAGCTGTTTTTT. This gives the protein CASLRQGGAGELFF.

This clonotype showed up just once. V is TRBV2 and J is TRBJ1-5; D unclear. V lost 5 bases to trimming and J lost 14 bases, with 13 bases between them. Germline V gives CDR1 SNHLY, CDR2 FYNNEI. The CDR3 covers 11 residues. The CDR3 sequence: CASSPGSDEHF. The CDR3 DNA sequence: TGTGCCAGCAGTCCAGGTTCTGATGAGCATTTT.

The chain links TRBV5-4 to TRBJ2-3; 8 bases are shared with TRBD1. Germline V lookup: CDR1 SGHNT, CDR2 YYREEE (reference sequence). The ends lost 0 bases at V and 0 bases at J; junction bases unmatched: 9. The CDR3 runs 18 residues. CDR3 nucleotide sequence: TGTGCCAGCAGCTTGGGACAGGGGAGCCTATCCAGCACAGATACGCAGTATTTT. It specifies CASSLGQGSLSSTDTQYF.

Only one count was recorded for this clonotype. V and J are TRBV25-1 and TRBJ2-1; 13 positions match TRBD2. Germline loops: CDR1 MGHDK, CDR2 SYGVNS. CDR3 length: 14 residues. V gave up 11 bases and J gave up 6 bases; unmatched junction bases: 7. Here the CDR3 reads CAWDGTSGINEQFF. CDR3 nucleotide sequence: TGTGCCTGGGATGGGACTAGCGGGATCAATGAGCAGTTCTTC. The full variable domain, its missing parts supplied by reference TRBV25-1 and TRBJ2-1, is EADIYQTPRYLVIGTGKKITLECSQTMGHDKMYWYQQDPGMELHLIHYSYGVNSTEKGDLSSESTVSRIRTEHFPLTLESARPSHTSQYLCAWDGTSGINEQFFGPGTRLTVL.

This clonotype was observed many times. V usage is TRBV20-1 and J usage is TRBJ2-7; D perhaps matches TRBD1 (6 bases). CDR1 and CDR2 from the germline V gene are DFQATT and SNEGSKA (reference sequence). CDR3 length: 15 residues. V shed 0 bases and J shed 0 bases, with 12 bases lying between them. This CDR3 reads CSARDRGPSSYEQYF. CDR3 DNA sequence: TGCAGTGCTAGAGACAGGGGCCCCAGCTCCTACGAGCAGTACTTC.

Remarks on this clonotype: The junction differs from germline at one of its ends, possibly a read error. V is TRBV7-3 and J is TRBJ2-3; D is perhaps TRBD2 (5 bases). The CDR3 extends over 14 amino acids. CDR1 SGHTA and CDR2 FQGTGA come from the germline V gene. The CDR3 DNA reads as TGTGCCAGCAGCTCCCGGGATTCCACTGATACGCTGTATTTC. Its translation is CASSSRDSTDTLYF.

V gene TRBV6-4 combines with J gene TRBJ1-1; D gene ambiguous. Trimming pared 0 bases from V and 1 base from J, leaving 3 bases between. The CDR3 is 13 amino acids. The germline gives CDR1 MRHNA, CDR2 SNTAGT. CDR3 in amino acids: CASSDSGNTEAFF. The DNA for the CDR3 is TGTGCCAGCAGTGACTCAGGGAACACTGAAGCTTTCTTT.